The 28 T cell receptor beta chains listed next were all sequenced from one sample in a study of cytomegalovirus exposure and HLA in healthy donors. With 60 Vbeta and 13 Jbeta primers, the PCR was carried out. Clones were sequenced by immunoSEQ multiplex PCR, and TCRdb holds only the in-frame ones, with some missing. Of about 250,000 clones detected, around nine tenths appear once; the ten largest clones hold roughly 1.6%. The sequencing input was PBMCs. The source is a girl aged 2-9 years in good health and CMV-seronegative.

The chain's CDR3 is CASSLKGGQGSQPQHF. In DNA, the CDR3 is TGTGCCAGCAGCTTAAAGGGGGGACAGGGGTCCCAGCCCCAGCATTTT. This chain links TRBV7-9 with TRBJ1-5; 10 positions agree with TRBD1. V shed 2 bases and J 7 bases; nucleotides not matched to a gene: 8. The CDR3 sequence is 16 residues long. Germline-derived CDR1 and CDR2 are SEHNR and FQNEAQ (reference sequence).

The chain links TRBV9 to TRBJ2-1, with a possible D match to TRBD2 (7 bases). The germline gives CDR1 SGDLS, CDR2 YYNGEE. The CDR3 has 17 residues. V was pared by 2 bases and J by 7 bases, with 22 bases between. CDR3 sequence reads: CASSVPLIAGARNEQFF. The CDR3 DNA follows: TGTGCCAGCAGCGTCCCCTTGATTGCGGGGGCCCGAAATGAGCAGTTCTTC.

This sequence joins TRBV7-6 and TRBJ2-3, with D maybe TRBD2 (5 bases). Germline-derived CDR1 and CDR2 are SGHVS and FNYEAQ. Trimming pared 4 bases from V and 3 bases from J, leaving 14 bases between. The CDR3 runs 15 residues. CDR3: CASSSPGRGTDTQYF. The CDR3 DNA reads as TGTGCCAGCAGCTCCCCGGGCAGAGGGACAGATACGCAGTATTTT.

This rearrangement joins TRBV7-9 to TRBJ2-7; D might be TRBD1 (5 bases). The germline V gene has CDR1 SEHNR and CDR2 FQNEAQ (reference sequence). The CDR3 has 12 residues. Trimming shortened V by 4 bases and J by 3 bases, and 7 bases separated the two germline ends. The CDR3 here is CASSSDNYEQYF. CDR3 nucleotides: TGTGCCAGCAGCTCGGACAACTACGAGCAGTACTTC.

CDR3 sequence (DNA): TGTGCCACTAGCATACTAGCGGGAGGGGTCACAGATACGCAGTATTTT. It codes for CATSILAGGVTDTQYF. The chain employs TRBV19 and TRBJ2-3, with 13 positions matching TRBD2. This CDR3 contains 16 residues. CDR1 is LNHDA, CDR2 SQIVND, per germline (reference sequence). Losses at the gene ends were 10 bases for V and 2 bases for J; bases not matched to a gene: 9.

V is TRBV6-5 and J is TRBJ1-1, with 11 positions matching TRBD1. CDR1 MNHEY and CDR2 SVGAGI come from the germline V gene. The V segment lost 2 bases and the J segment 4 bases; nucleotides outside the gene matches: 3. The CDR3 totals 15 residues. Here the CDR3 DNA reads TGTGCCAGCAGTTACATTGGGACAGGGGGCACTGAAGCTTTCTTT. Encoded protein: CASSYIGTGGTEAFF.

The rearrangement uses TRBV7-6 and TRBJ2-3; no definite D call. Germline V gives CDR1 SGHVS, CDR2 FNYEAQ. V was trimmed by 4 bases and J by 5 bases, leaving 10 bases between them. The CDR3 is 13 amino acids. CDR3 residues: CASSYRLLDTQYF. In nucleotides, the CDR3 is TGTGCCAGCAGCTATCGACTGTTAGATACGCAGTATTTT.

This chain connects TRBV2 to TRBJ1-1; D not certain. There are 13 residues in the CDR3. The germline V and J ends were trimmed by 3 bases and 3 bases, with 8 bases remaining between them. Germline V lookup: CDR1 SNHLY, CDR2 FYNNEI. The CDR3 reads CASSDRVYTEAFF. CDR3 coding DNA: TGTGCCAGCAGTGATCGTGTCTACACTGAAGCTTTCTTT.

V is TRBV19 and J is TRBJ2-1; 12 positions agree with TRBD2. The CDR3 runs to 16 residues. V was clipped by 1 base and J by 5 bases; unmatched bases: 3. Germline loops: CDR1 LNHDA, CDR2 SQIVND (reference sequence). This CDR3 reads CASSIVRLAGDNEQFF. In DNA form, the CDR3 reads TGTGCCAGTAGTATAGTCCGACTAGCGGGGGACAATGAGCAGTTCTTC.

The V and J genes are TRBV7-6 and TRBJ1-4; possible D gene TRBD1, 6 bases. The V and J ends lost 4 bases and 8 bases respectively, with 11 bases between them. Germline V CDR1 and CDR2: SGHVS, FNYEAQ. The CDR3 contains 13 residues. The CDR3 loop reads CASSSGAREKLFF. The CDR3 DNA is TGTGCCAGCAGCTCAGGGGCACGGGAAAAACTGTTTTTT.

CDR3 DNA sequence: TGCGCCAGCAGCTCGACAGGGCCGAACACCGGGGAGCTGTTTTTT. This codes for CASSSTGPNTGELFF. The chain recombines TRBV5-1 with TRBJ2-2, with TRBD1 identical over 7 bases. This CDR3 is built from 15 residues. In germline, CDR1 is SGHRS, CDR2 YFSETQ. The trim removed 3 bases at V and 0 bases at J, leaving 2 bases unmatched.

J is TRBJ1-1 and V is TRBV6-1; D unclear. CDR1 and CDR2 (germline): MNHNS, SASEGT. The CDR3 totals 13 residues. The V and J ends lost 6 bases and 0 bases respectively, with 8 bases between them. The CDR3 bases are TGTGCCAGCAGGTCGGTTATGAACACTGAAGCTTTCTTT. It translates to CASRSVMNTEAFF.

The chain carries TRBV5-4 and TRBJ2-3, with 12 positions matching TRBD2. This CDR3 region has 19 residues. CDR1 is SGHNT and CDR2 is YYREEE in the germline V gene (reference sequence). The ends lost 3 bases at V and 0 bases at J; junction bases unmatched: 11. The CDR3 loop reads CASSSSLAGGRRSTDTQYF. For the CDR3, the DNA is TGTGCCAGCAGCTCATCTCTAGCGGGAGGGCGTCGTAGCACAGATACGCAGTATTTT. Full variable domain (rest looked up from reference TRBV5-4 and TRBJ2-3): ETGVTQSPTHLIKTRGQQVTLRCSSQSGHNTVSWYQQALGQGPQFIFQYYREEENGRGNFPPRFSGLQFPNYSSELNVNALELDDSALYLCASSSSLAGGRRSTDTQYFGPGTRLTVL.

The V and J genes are TRBV10-3 and TRBJ1-1, with 7 bases that match TRBD1. Per the germline V gene, CDR1 is ENHRY and CDR2 is SYGVKD. The trim removed 7 bases at V and 5 bases at J, leaving 4 bases unmatched. The length of the CDR3 is 12 residues. CDR3 DNA: TGTGCCATCAAAGGACAGGAAACTGAAGCTTTCTTT. Its translation is CAIKGQETEAFF.

This rearrangement joins TRBV27 to TRBJ1-5; D uncertain. Germline V CDR1 and CDR2: MNHEY, SMNVEV (reference sequence). This CDR3 has 14 residues. Trimming removed 2 bases from V and 3 bases from J, with 8 bases in between. This CDR3 is CASSLNGDNQPQHF. In nucleotides, the CDR3 is TGTGCCAGCAGTTTAAACGGGGACAATCAGCCCCAGCATTTT.

The chain joins TRBV7-8 to TRBJ2-1, with 11 bases fitting TRBD2. Trimming took 5 bases from V and 8 from J; bases not matched to a gene: 5. Germline V lookup: CDR1 SGHVS, CDR2 FQNEAQ. The CDR3 consists of 14 residues. CDR3 amino acids: CASSPFSGRDEQFF. CDR3 bases: TGTGCCAGCAGCCCCTTTAGCGGGAGGGATGAGCAGTTCTTC.

The rearrangement joins TRBV29-1 to TRBJ2-5, with D possibly matching TRBD1 (6 bases). The CDR3 spans 15 residues. CDR1 and CDR2 from the germline V gene are SQVTM and ANQGSEA. Trimming pared 3 bases from V and 2 bases from J, leaving 16 bases between. The CDR3 region has the DNA TGCAGCGTTGAGGGGACACCGAGGGGACAAGAGACCCAGTACTTC. Protein sequence: CSVEGTPRGQETQYF.

V is TRBV29-1 and J is TRBJ2-1; no reliable D call. This CDR3 is built from 14 residues. The V and J ends lost 7 bases and 1 base respectively, with 14 bases between them. The V gene's germline CDR1 is SQVTM and CDR2 ANQGSEA. Here the CDR3 reads CSAFVELSYNEQFF. CDR3 nucleotide sequence: TGCAGCGCCTTCGTGGAGTTGTCCTACAATGAGCAGTTCTTC.

The gene calls are TRBV13 and TRBJ2-7; 13 bases map to TRBD2. Germline V gene lookup returns CDR1 PRHDT and CDR2 FYEKMQ (reference sequence). The V gene end was trimmed by 8 bases and the J gene end by 6 bases; junction bases not matched to a gene: 4. There are 13 residues in the CDR3. CDR3 protein: CASGTSGTGEQYF. In DNA, the CDR3 is TGTGCCAGCGGGACTAGCGGGACGGGCGAGCAGTACTTC.

This clone showed up just a few times. The chain recombines TRBV4-1 with TRBJ1-1; D may be TRBD1 (5 bases). V was shortened by 0 bases and J by 9 bases, with 11 bases between the two germline ends. Germline V gene lookup returns CDR1 MGHRA and CDR2 YSYEKL. This CDR3 contains 13 residues. CDR3 in amino acids: CASSQDLQVKAFF. The CDR3 DNA sequence: TGCGCCAGCAGCCAAGATTTACAGGTGAAAGCTTTCTTT.

This clone was observed a single time. Mismatch with germline at one junction end may stem from a read error. The rearrangement uses TRBV29-1 and TRBJ2-3; 7 bases align to TRBD1. The CDR3 length is 13 residues. Germline V gene data show CDR1 as SQVTM and CDR2 as ANQGSEA. The CDR3 DNA reads TGTTTCGCCGGGACAGCCATCACAGATACGCAGTATTTT. It encodes CFAGTAITDTQYF.

A note on this clone: The identical CDR3 is also encoded by other nucleotide sequences in the sample. CDR3 coding DNA: TGTGCCAGCAGAGACGCTACAGGGGTGTCGACTGAAGCTTTCTTT. Its protein is CASRDATGVSTEAFF. The chain combines TRBV2 with TRBJ1-1; 7 bases line up with TRBD1. There are 15 residues in the CDR3. Looked up from germline, CDR1 is SNHLY and CDR2 is FYNNEI. V lost 6 bases, J lost 5 bases, and 12 bases stayed unmatched. The full variable domain, in which reference TRBV2 and TRBJ1-1 provide the parts outside the CDR3, is EPEVTQTPSHQVTQMGQEVILRCVPISNHLYFYWYRQILGQKVEFLVSFYNNEISEKSEIFDDQFSVERPDGSNFTLKIRSTKLEDSAMYFCASRDATGVSTEAFFGQGTRLTVV.

The CDR3 is CASSPNLGQVWETQYF. CDR3 coding DNA: TGTGCCAGCAGCCCAAACCTCGGTCAGGTATGGGAGACCCAGTACTTC. This sequence joins TRBV5-6 and TRBJ2-5; D remains unclear. The CDR3 is 16 amino acids. Looked up from germline, CDR1 is SGHDT and CDR2 is YYEEEE. Deletions cut 4 bases from V and 5 bases from J, with 21 bases between.

The chain recombines TRBV6-1 with TRBJ2-7; TRBD1 aligns across 8 bases. The germline V gene has CDR1 MNHNS and CDR2 SASEGT. The V gene end was trimmed by 4 bases and the J gene end by 5 bases; junction bases not matched to a gene: 13. This CDR3 has 16 residues. CDR3 region: CASSGHLGRGPNEQYF. DNA of the CDR3: TGTGCCAGCAGTGGCCACCTGGGCAGGGGGCCGAACGAGCAGTACTTC.

CDR3 region: CSVDAGRSNYGYTF. In DNA form, the CDR3 reads TGCAGCGTTGACGCGGGACGGTCTAACTATGGCTACACCTTC. The chain joins TRBV29-1 to TRBJ1-2; tentatively, D is TRBD1 (5 bases). The V gene's germline CDR1 is SQVTM and CDR2 ANQGSEA. CDR3 length: 14 amino acids. Trimming stripped 3 bases from V and 0 bases from J, with 11 bases between.

The CDR3 DNA follows: TGTGCCTGGAGTGTACGAGTGTCGGGTCCTCGGGATGAGCAGTTCTTC. Amino acids: CAWSVRVSGPRDEQFF. The chain couples TRBV30 to TRBJ2-1; D not resolved. CDR3 length: 16 residues. In germline, CDR1 is GTSNPN, CDR2 SVGIG (reference sequence). The V end was cut by 0 bases, the J end by 8 bases, with 20 bases between.

V gene TRBV25-1 combines with J gene TRBJ2-7, with D possibly TRBD1 on 6 matching bases. The CDR3 has 15 amino acids. Germline V gene sequence: CDR1 MGHDK, CDR2 SYGVNS. Trimming stripped 4 bases from V and 2 bases from J, with 15 bases between. The CDR3 sequence is CASSVGAGSPYEQYF. CDR3 coding DNA: TGTGCCAGCAGTGTGGGGGCAGGCTCCCCCTACGAGCAGTACTTC.

This rearrangement joins TRBV2 to TRBJ1-4, with D perhaps matching TRBD1 (6 bases). The CDR3 length is 14 residues. Per the germline V gene, CDR1 is SNHLY and CDR2 is FYNNEI. Trimming removed 6 bases at V and 4 bases at J, with 12 bases between. CDR3 sequence: CASRAGQNNEKLFF. DNA of the CDR3: TGTGCCAGCAGGGCCGGACAGAATAATGAAAAACTGTTTTTT.